This T cell receptor (beta chain) was retrieved from a study of Ad26.COV2.S vaccination and SARS-CoV-2 variants. Study-level findings and limits: Measurements of TCR breadth and depth may have given underestimates of the total T cell responses. For non-spike TCRs, breadth in vaccine recipients resembled that in placebo recipients. Vaccine recipients had higher spike-specific TCR breadth than placebo recipients.

Produced via immunoSEQ multiplex PCR; TCRdb's table is partial and in-frame only. This sample has over 110,000 clones, with just over 85% found just once. In regard to this clone: Its antigen is not identified.

The clonotype originates from a human donor who had recovered from COVID-19. Sequencing was performed on peripheral blood, taken after recovery from COVID-19.

CDR3 DNA sequence: TGTGCCAGCAGTTCCGGGGCCGGGACCGGTCCTGGAGATACGCAGTATTTT. Its translation: CASSSGAGTGPGDTQYF. The V call is TRBV28, the J call TRBJ2-3; either TRBD1 or TRBD2 may supply D (5 bases each). The CDR3 length is 17 residues. V was clipped by 4 bases and J by 5 bases, with 22 bases between them. Germline values: CDR1 MDHEN, CDR2 SYDVKM.